Following are 9 T cell receptor beta chains from one sample sequenced in a study of spatial heterogeneity in lung cancer. Sample time point: sample taken at primary tumor resection. The input material, whole RNA from tumor, nontumor lung or frozen PBMC, was sequenced unsorted. MiXCR, applied by TCRdb to the 5' RACE reads, yields one record per CDR3 protein. The sample carries under 100,000 distinct CDR3 sequences, over 8.5% recorded once. The sample was PBMCs, taken at surgery. These receptors all come from a male donor with early-stage non-small cell lung cancer.

This clonotype was counted a few times. The chain uses TRBV3-1 and TRBJ1-2; the match to TRBD1 covers 10 bases. The CDR3 covers 15 residues. CDR1 is LGHDT, CDR2 YNNKEL, per germline (reference sequence). V lost 4 bases, J lost 4 bases, and 6 bases stayed unmatched. CDR3 region: CASSPTGGAGYGYTF. CDR3 sequence (DNA): TGTGCCAGCAGCCCGACAGGGGGCGCTGGCTATGGCTACACCTTC.

At least ten counts were recorded for this clonotype. This chain joins TRBV4-3 and TRBJ1-4; no reliable D call. Germline V gene lookup returns CDR1 LGHNA and CDR2 YSLEER. There are 16 residues in the CDR3. The V gene lost 1 base and the J gene lost 6 bases, with 15 bases spanning the gap. In DNA form, the CDR3 reads TGCGCCAGCAGCCAAGGATTTCCGGGTGGGGATGAAAAACTGTTTTTT. This codes for CASSQGFPGGDEKLFF.

This clonotype was seen ten or more times. The V call is TRBV6-5, the J call TRBJ2-2; 8 bases match TRBD1. Germline V lookup: CDR1 MNHEY, CDR2 SVGAGI. V dropped 0 bases and J dropped 5; count of bases not matched to a gene: 5. The CDR3 has 16 residues. The CDR3 DNA reads as TGTGCCAGCAGTTACTCGGCAGGGGGCCGGACCGGGGAGCTGTTTTTT. Its translation: CASSYSAGGRTGELFF.

This clonotype was detected ten times or more. The chain is built from TRBV2 and TRBJ1-1; D not certain. Trimming cost V 1 base and J 3 bases, with 9 bases left between them. The V gene's germline CDR1 is SNHLY and CDR2 FYNNEI. CDR3 size: 14 residues. CDR3 coding DNA: TGTGCCAGCAGTGAAGATCGAGTTTACACTGAAGCTTTCTTT. Amino acid sequence: CASSEDRVYTEAFF.

This clonotype was counted at least ten times. The chain joins TRBV2 to TRBJ1-1; tentative D call: TRBD1 (5 bases). CDR3 length: 14 residues. Trimming cost V 8 bases and J 1 base, with 14 bases left between them. CDR1 is SNHLY, CDR2 FYNNEI, per germline. The CDR3 DNA is TGTGCCAGCCGGGCCACGGGGACGAACACTGAAGCTTTCTTT. Translation gives CASRATGTNTEAFF.

The CDR3 region is CASSLKAGSNEKLFF. The CDR3 DNA is TGTGCCAGCAGCTTGAAGGCAGGGTCTAATGAAAAACTGTTTTTT. The chain employs TRBV5-6 and TRBJ1-4; D possibly corresponds to TRBD1 (5 bases). V was clipped by 1 base and J by 3 bases, with 10 bases between them. CDR3 length equals 15 residues. Germline V lookup: CDR1 SGHDT, CDR2 YYEEEE.

This clonotype has at least ten counts. The genes are TRBV6-2 or TRBV6-3 and TRBJ1-1, with a tentative D call TRBD1 (5 bases). CDR3 length: 15 amino acids. Germline V gene lookup returns CDR1 MNHEY and CDR2 SVGEGT. Trimming stripped 2 bases from V and 1 base from J, with 11 bases between. The CDR3 nucleotides read TGTGCCAGCAGTTACACCGCCGGGGCGAACACTGAAGCTTTCTTT. Amino acids: CASSYTAGANTEAFF.

There are a few counts of this clonotype. V and J are TRBV29-1 and TRBJ2-5; 9 bases align to TRBD1. Trimming cost V 2 bases and J 5 bases; bases outside gene matches: 6. CDR3 length: 14 amino acids. Germline V lookup: CDR1 SQVTM, CDR2 ANQGSEA. The CDR3 here is CSVEKGQGGETQYF. CDR3 bases: TGCAGCGTTGAAAAGGGACAGGGAGGCGAGACCCAGTACTTC. Complete variable domain (other parts from reference TRBV29-1 and TRBJ2-5): SAVISQKPSRDICQRGTSLTIQCQVDSQVTMMFWYRQQPGQSLTLIATANQGSEATYESGFVIDKFPISRPNLTFSTLTVSNMSPEDSSIYLCSVEKGQGGETQYFGPGTRLLVL.

The chain carries TRBV20-1 and TRBJ1-5; 7 nucleotides line up with TRBD1. This CDR3 has 13 amino acids. V trimming: 6 bases; J trimming: 6 bases; junction bases outside the gene matches: 8. CDR1 is DFQATT and CDR2 is SNEGSKA in the germline V gene (reference sequence). The CDR3 bases are TGCAGTGCCAGACAGGGTACGAGTCAGCCCCAGCATTTT. As protein: CSARQGTSQPQHF.